What follows are 28 T cell receptor beta chains derived from one specimen sequenced in a study of blood T cell repertoires in COVID-19. Some clones are missing from TCRdb's copy, which holds only in-frame ones; the method was immunoSEQ multiplex PCR. This table has 150,000 to 200,000 clones, roughly 77% appearing once. The material sequenced was peripheral blood. The receptor set was obtained from a man in his sixties or seventies with active or convalescent COVID-19.

The chain combines TRBV6-2 or TRBV6-3 with TRBJ1-5; a weak D match, TRBD1 (6 bases). This CDR3 spans 12 amino acids. Germline assignment: CDR1 MNHEY and CDR2 SVGEGT. V dropped 5 bases and J dropped 4 bases, with 6 bases sitting between them. CDR3 sequence (DNA): TGTGCCAGCAGTACAGGGAATCAGCCCCAGCATTTT. Its translation is CASSTGNQPQHF.

The V gene is TRBV6-2 or TRBV6-3, the J gene TRBJ2-5; TRBD2 matches at 9 bases. Germline lookup yields CDR1 MNHEY and CDR2 SVGEGT. The ends lost 1 base at V and 2 bases at J; junction bases unmatched: 11. The CDR3 is 18 residues long. DNA for the CDR3: TGTGCCAGCAGTTACTACAACACGGGACTAGCCACTCAAGAGACCCAGTACTTC. Protein: CASSYYNTGLATQETQYF.

The V call is TRBV9, the J call TRBJ1-1, with D uncertain. CDR3 length: 15 residues. V dropped 4 bases and J dropped 3 bases, with 16 bases sitting between them. Germline assignment: CDR1 SGDLS and CDR2 YYNGEE. CDR3 region: CASSSTPDGDTEAFF. CDR3 in DNA: TGTGCCAGCAGCTCCACGCCCGACGGGGACACTGAAGCTTTCTTT.

This chain links TRBV5-1 with TRBJ1-1, with TRBD1 matching 11 bases. The length of the CDR3 is 15 residues. The V segment lost 4 bases and the J segment 2 bases; nucleotides outside the gene matches: 4. Germline lookup yields CDR1 SGHRS and CDR2 YFSETQ. Here the CDR3 reads CASSKGQGANTEAFF. CDR3 nucleotides: TGCGCCAGCAGCAAAGGACAGGGGGCTAACACTGAAGCTTTCTTT.

The chain couples TRBV29-1 to TRBJ2-1; perhaps TRBD1 as D (5 bases). The length of the CDR3 is 12 residues. V shed 4 bases and J shed 7 bases, with 11 bases lying between them. Germline V lookup: CDR1 SQVTM, CDR2 ANQGSEA. CDR3 nucleotides: TGCAGCGTTGGGGGCGGAACGAATGAGCAGTTCTTC. Translation gives CSVGGGTNEQFF.

The V call is TRBV10-1, the J call TRBJ2-3; TRBD2 is a possible D gene (6 bases). This CDR3 contains 16 residues. Germline V gene data show CDR1 as WNHNN and CDR2 as SYGVQD (reference sequence). V gave up 5 bases and J gave up 2 bases, with 17 bases separating them. CDR3 nucleotide sequence: TGCGCCAGCAGTCCAGAAACCGGGAGTTACACAGATACGCAGTATTTT. It encodes CASSPETGSYTDTQYF.

The J gene is TRBJ2-3, the V gene TRBV7-9; 8 positions match TRBD2. Germline V CDR1 and CDR2: SEHNR, FQNEAQ (reference sequence). V lost 4 bases and J lost 5; bases outside the gene matches: 8. This CDR3 contains 15 residues. The CDR3 loop is CASSSQAGEVDTQYF. The CDR3 DNA sequence: TGTGCCAGCAGCTCCCAAGCGGGAGAGGTAGATACGCAGTATTTT.

This chain connects TRBV4-1 to TRBJ2-1; 14 bases are a match to TRBD2. This CDR3 region has 17 residues. The V gene end was trimmed by 3 bases and the J gene end by 8 bases; junction bases not matched to a gene: 9. CDR1 and CDR2 from the germline V gene are MGHRA and YSYEKL. The CDR3 DNA is TGCGCCAGCAGCCAGGCGACTAGCGGGGGGGATAGGGATGAGCAGTTCTTC. Its protein is CASSQATSGGDRDEQFF.

V and J are TRBV7-9 and TRBJ1-5; D is unclear. Trimming shortened V by 5 bases and J by 4 bases, and 21 bases separated the two germline ends. This CDR3 comprises 17 residues. Germline CDR1 reads SEHNR; CDR2 reads FQNEAQ (reference sequence). CDR3 sequence: CASSPFVGGKVNQPQHF. In DNA form, the CDR3 reads TGTGCCAGCAGCCCGTTCGTGGGAGGGAAGGTGAATCAGCCCCAGCATTTT.

This chain's CDR3 is CASSFSERETQYF. The CDR3 bases are TGTGCCAGCAGCTTTTCCGAGAGGGAGACCCAGTACTTC. The rearrangement joins TRBV11-2 to TRBJ2-5; D uncertain. V was cut by 3 bases and J by 5 bases, with 10 bases left in between. The CDR3 runs 13 residues. In germline, CDR1 is SGHAT, CDR2 FQNNGV.

The table lists this clone with a count of one. The chain joins TRBV5-5 to TRBJ1-5; TRBD1 aligns across 10 bases. This CDR3 comprises 15 residues. Trimming at V came to 1 base and at J to 5 bases, leaving 3 bases not matched to a gene. Per the germline V gene, CDR1 is SGHKS and CDR2 is YYEKEE (reference sequence). The DNA of the CDR3 is TGTGCCAGCAGCTTGTATGGACAGGGGGATCAGCCCCAGCATTTT. Its translation is CASSLYGQGDQPQHF.

This clone was observed a few times. The chain carries TRBV30 and TRBJ1-1; D not certain. V was trimmed by 4 bases and J by 2 bases, leaving 8 bases between them. Per the germline V gene, CDR1 is GTSNPN and CDR2 is SVGIG (reference sequence). The CDR3 loop spans 12 amino acids. The CDR3 sequence: CAWTVENTEAFF. As DNA, the CDR3 is TGTGCCTGGACGGTAGAAAACACTGAAGCTTTCTTT.

This sequence joins TRBV4-3 and TRBJ1-1; D might be TRBD1 (5 bases). The V end lost 4 bases, the J end lost 5 bases, and 14 bases lay between the germline ends. CDR3 size: 14 residues. The germline V gene has CDR1 LGHNA and CDR2 YSLEER. In DNA form, the CDR3 reads TGCGCCAGCAGCCCAGATCAGGGTCGGACTGAAGCTTTCTTT. This translates into CASSPDQGRTEAFF.

The chain has TRBV7-9 and TRBJ1-3; unclear D gene. The CDR3 covers 17 residues. Trimming removed 5 bases from V and 0 bases from J, with 17 bases in between. Germline V CDR1 and CDR2: SEHNR, FQNEAQ (reference sequence). CDR3 sequence reads: CASSPLGLGISGNTIYF. CDR3 nucleotides: TGTGCCAGCAGCCCTTTGGGCCTCGGGATCTCTGGAAACACCATATATTTT.

V and J are TRBV27 and TRBJ2-2; TRBD2 aligns across 8 bases. The germline V gene has CDR1 MNHEY and CDR2 SMNVEV (reference sequence). V lost 10 bases, J lost 6 bases, and 10 bases stayed unmatched. The CDR3 covers 14 residues. CDR3 sequence reads: CATSPGLGAGELFF. DNA of the CDR3: TGTGCCACATCTCCGGGACTAGGGGCCGGGGAGCTGTTTTTT.

The rearrangement joins TRBV11-2 to TRBJ1-2; D is unclear. This CDR3 has 14 residues. Germline V CDR1 and CDR2: SGHAT, FQNNGV. V was shortened by 3 bases and J by 8 bases, with 16 bases between the two germline ends. The CDR3 coding sequence is TGTGCCAGCAGCTTGAAGCGGGGTGGGTACGGCTACACCTTC. It encodes CASSLKRGGYGYTF.

This rearrangement joins TRBV5-1 to TRBJ2-1; 12 bases are shared with TRBD2. Germline lookup yields CDR1 SGHRS and CDR2 YFSETQ. The CDR3 spans 15 residues. The ends lost 4 bases at V and 10 bases at J; junction bases unmatched: 9. The CDR3 sequence is CASSVPTSGSGEQFF. CDR3 in DNA: TGCGCCAGCAGCGTCCCGACTAGCGGGAGCGGGGAGCAGTTCTTC.

The J gene is TRBJ2-7, the V gene TRBV5-4; D ambiguous. The germline CDR1 and CDR2 sequences are SGHNT and YYREEE (reference sequence). The V and J ends lost 0 bases and 1 base respectively, with 11 bases between them. The CDR3 spans 15 residues. DNA for the CDR3: TGTGCCAGCAGCTTGGGAGGCCCAGATTCCTACGAGCAGTACTTC. Protein sequence: CASSLGGPDSYEQYF.

The rearrangement links TRBV30 to TRBJ2-1; 11 positions match TRBD2. The CDR3 loop spans 14 amino acids. After removal of 3 bases from V and 4 bases from J, the junction contained 2 bases not matched to a gene. Germline V gene data show CDR1 as GTSNPN and CDR2 as SVGIG (reference sequence). This CDR3 reads CAWRGLAVYNEQFF. The CDR3 bases are TGTGCCTGGAGGGGACTAGCGGTTTACAATGAGCAGTTCTTC.

This chain uses TRBV25-1 with TRBJ2-5; TRBD2 matches 11 bases. The CDR3 loop spans 16 amino acids. V trimming: 2 bases; J trimming: 5 bases; junction bases outside the gene matches: 7. CDR1 and CDR2 from the germline V gene are MGHDK and SYGVNS. CDR3 nucleotides: TGTGCCAGCAGTGAAGGAGGTAGCGGGAGGGTCGAGACCCAGTACTTC. Protein sequence: CASSEGGSGRVETQYF.

The rearrangement joins TRBV7-2 to TRBJ1-2; 11 bases match TRBD1. After removal of 5 bases from V and 4 bases from J, the junction contained 9 bases not matched to a gene. The CDR3 loop spans 16 amino acids. Germline CDR1 reads SGHTA; CDR2 reads FQGNSA. CDR3 nucleotide sequence: TGTGCCAGCAGCAACTCACCGGGACAGGGGGGCTATGGCTACACCTTC. This encodes CASSNSPGQGGYGYTF.

V gene TRBV10-1 combines with J gene TRBJ1-2; D is unclear. This CDR3 has 12 amino acids. V was shortened by 9 bases and J by 3 bases, with 11 bases between the two germline ends. The germline CDR1 and CDR2 sequences are WNHNN and SYGVQD (reference sequence). DNA for the CDR3: TGCGCCAGACCTCTTCGGGACTATGGCTACACCTTC. This codes for CARPLRDYGYTF.

This chain links TRBV19 with TRBJ2-1; 9 nucleotides match TRBD2. J lost 4 bases, V lost 5 bases, and 6 bases had no gene match. CDR1 is LNHDA and CDR2 is SQIVND in the germline V gene (reference sequence). The CDR3 runs 15 residues. This chain's CDR3 is CASSPGAGGYNEQFF. Here the CDR3 DNA reads TGTGCCAGTAGTCCCGGGGCGGGAGGGTACAATGAGCAGTTCTTC. The whole variable domain, remainder taken from reference TRBV19 and TRBJ2-1, is DGGITQSPKYLFRKEGQNVTLSCEQNLNHDAMYWYRQDPGQGLRLIYYSQIVNDFQKGDIAEGYSVSREKKESFPLTVTSAQKNPTAFYLCASSPGAGGYNEQFFGPGTRLTVL.

A word on this clone: Other DNA sequences in this specimen translate into the identical CDR3. The chain couples TRBV7-9 to TRBJ1-5; D may be TRBD1 (6 bases). Trimming removed 5 bases from V and 5 bases from J, with 10 bases in between. This CDR3 is built from 13 residues. CDR1 SEHNR and CDR2 FQNEAQ come from the germline V gene (reference sequence). CDR3 amino acids: CASSLGGDQPQHF. DNA for the CDR3: TGTGCCAGCAGCCTAGGGGGAGATCAGCCCCAGCATTTT. The full variable domain, in which reference TRBV7-9 and TRBJ1-5 provide the parts outside the CDR3, is DTGVSQNPRHKITKRGQNVTFRCDPISEHNRLYWYRQTLGQGPEFLTYFQNEAQLEKSRLLSDRFSAERPKGSFSTLEIQRTEQGDSAMYLCASSLGGDQPQHFGDGTRLSIL.

This clone has more than one count but fewer than ten. The CDR3: CASWGGPGNTEAFF. The CDR3 bases are TGTGCCAGCTGGGGGGGGCCGGGGAACACTGAAGCTTTCTTT. The genes are TRBV18 and TRBJ1-1; D is possibly TRBD1 (6 bases). The CDR3 extends over 14 amino acids. Per the germline V gene, CDR1 is KGHSH and CDR2 is LQKENI. Between the trimmed V and J ends, which lost 7 bases and 1 base, there was a span of 13 bases.

The chain is built from TRBV25-1 and TRBJ1-2, with a possible D match to TRBD1 (5 bases). With 4 bases removed from V and 5 bases from J, the gap between germline ends came to 11 bases. The germline V gene has CDR1 MGHDK and CDR2 SYGVNS. The CDR3 runs to 13 residues. DNA for the CDR3: TGTGCCAGCAGTGCCCGCGGGACGTATGGCTACACCTTC. Translated: CASSARGTYGYTF.

The CDR3 sequence is CASSHMTGTPYEQYF. CDR3 bases: TGTGCCAGCAGCCACATGACAGGGACCCCCTACGAGCAGTACTTC. The chain recombines TRBV3-1 (or the pseudogene TRBV3-2) with TRBJ2-7; 7 bases line up with TRBD1. The CDR3 spans 15 residues. The ends lost 3 bases at V and 2 bases at J; junction bases unmatched: 7. CDR1 and CDR2 from the germline V gene are LGHDT and YNNKEL (reference sequence).

The chain combines TRBV2 with TRBJ1-2; the D is unclear. V shed 3 bases and J shed 7 bases, with 9 bases lying between them. This CDR3 is built from 12 residues. The V gene's germline CDR1 is SNHLY and CDR2 FYNNEI. This CDR3 reads CASSERAGGYTF. The CDR3 DNA is TGTGCCAGCAGTGAGAGGGCCGGTGGCTACACCTTC.